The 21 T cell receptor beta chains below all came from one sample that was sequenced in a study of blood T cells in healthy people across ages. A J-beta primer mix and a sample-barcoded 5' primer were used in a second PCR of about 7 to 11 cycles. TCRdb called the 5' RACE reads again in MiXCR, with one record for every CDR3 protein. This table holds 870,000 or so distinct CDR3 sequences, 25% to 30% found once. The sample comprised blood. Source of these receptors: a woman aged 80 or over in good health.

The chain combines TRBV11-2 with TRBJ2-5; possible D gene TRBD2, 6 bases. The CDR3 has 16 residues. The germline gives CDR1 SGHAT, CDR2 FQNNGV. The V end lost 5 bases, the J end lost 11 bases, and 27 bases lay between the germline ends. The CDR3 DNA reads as TGTGCCAGCAGCCGGATGACCGGGACCCCGGGCGGGGAGCAGTACTTC. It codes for CASSRMTGTPGGEQYF.

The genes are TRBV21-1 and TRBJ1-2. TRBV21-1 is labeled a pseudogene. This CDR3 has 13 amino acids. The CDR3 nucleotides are TGTGCCAGCAGTCTAATATGGGTCTATGGCTACACCTTC. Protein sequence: CASSLIWVYGYTF.

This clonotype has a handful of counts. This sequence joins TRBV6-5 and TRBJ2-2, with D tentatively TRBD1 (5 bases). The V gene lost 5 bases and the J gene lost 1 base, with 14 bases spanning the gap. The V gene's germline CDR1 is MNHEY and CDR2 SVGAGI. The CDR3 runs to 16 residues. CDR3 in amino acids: CASSRAGKKNTGELFF. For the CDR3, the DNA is TGTGCCAGCAGTAGAGCAGGGAAAAAGAACACCGGGGAGCTGTTTTTT.

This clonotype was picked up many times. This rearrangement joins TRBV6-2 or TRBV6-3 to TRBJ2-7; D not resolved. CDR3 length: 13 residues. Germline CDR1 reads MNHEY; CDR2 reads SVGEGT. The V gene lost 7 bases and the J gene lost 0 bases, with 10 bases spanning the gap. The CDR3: CASKGTASYEQYF. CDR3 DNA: TGTGCCAGCAAAGGAACAGCCTCCTACGAGCAGTACTTC.

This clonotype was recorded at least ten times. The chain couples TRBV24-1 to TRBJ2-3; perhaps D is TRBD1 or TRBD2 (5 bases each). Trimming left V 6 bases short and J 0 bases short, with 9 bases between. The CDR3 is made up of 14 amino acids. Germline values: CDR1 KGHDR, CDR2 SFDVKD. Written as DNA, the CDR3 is TGTGCCACCAGTACCCGGGACAGCACAGATACGCAGTATTTT. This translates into CATSTRDSTDTQYF.

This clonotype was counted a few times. The CDR3 is CASSYAGTDYNEQFF. The DNA of the CDR3 is TGTGCCAGCAGTTATGCCGGGACAGACTACAATGAGCAGTTCTTC. The chain is built from TRBV6-2 or TRBV6-3 and TRBJ2-1; the match to TRBD1 covers 7 bases. Per the germline V gene, CDR1 is MNHEY and CDR2 is SVGEGT. The V gene end was trimmed by 3 bases and the J gene end by 3 bases; junction bases not matched to a gene: 5. The CDR3 length is 15 residues.

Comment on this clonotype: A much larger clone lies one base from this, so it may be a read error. This CDR3 reads CASSPEWAGLYGYTF. The CDR3, as DNA: TGCGCCAGCAGCCCGGAGTGGGCAGGGCTCTATGGCTACACCTTC. V gene TRBV5-1 combines with J gene TRBJ1-2; maybe TRBD1 (5 bases). Germline V gives CDR1 SGHRS, CDR2 YFSETQ. CDR3 length: 15 amino acids. The V end was cut by 4 bases, the J end by 4 bases, with 17 bases between. The variable domain in full, completed from reference TRBV5-1 and TRBJ1-2, reads KAGVTQTPRYLIKTRGQQVTLSCSPISGHRSVSWYQQTPGQGLQFLFEYFSETQRNKGNFPGRFSGRQFSNSRSEMNVSTLELGDSALYLCASSPEWAGLYGYTFGSGTRLTVV.

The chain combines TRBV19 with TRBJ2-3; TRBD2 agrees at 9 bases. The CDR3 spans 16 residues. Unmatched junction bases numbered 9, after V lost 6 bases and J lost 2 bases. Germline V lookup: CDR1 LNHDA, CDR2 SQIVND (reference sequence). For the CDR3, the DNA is TGTGCCAGTAGAGCCCTAGAGCGGGGGGACACAGATACGCAGTATTTT. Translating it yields CASRALERGDTDTQYF.

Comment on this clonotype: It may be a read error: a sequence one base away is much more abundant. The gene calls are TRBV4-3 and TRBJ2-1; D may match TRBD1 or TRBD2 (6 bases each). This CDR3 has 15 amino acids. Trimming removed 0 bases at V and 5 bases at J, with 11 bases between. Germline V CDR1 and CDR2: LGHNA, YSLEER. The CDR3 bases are TGCGCCAGCAGCCAAGAGAGGGGGGCGAACAATGAGCAGTTCTTC. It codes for CASSQERGANNEQFF.

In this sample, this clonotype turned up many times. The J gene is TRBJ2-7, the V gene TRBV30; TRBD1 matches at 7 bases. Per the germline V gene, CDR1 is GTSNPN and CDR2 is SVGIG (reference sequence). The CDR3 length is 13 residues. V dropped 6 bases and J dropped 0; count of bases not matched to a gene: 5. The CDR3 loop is CACPGQSSYEQYF. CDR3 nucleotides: TGTGCCTGTCCGGGACAGAGCTCCTACGAGCAGTACTTC. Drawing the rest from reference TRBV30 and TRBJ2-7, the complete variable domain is SQTIHQWPATLVQPVGSPLSLECTVEGTSNPNLYWYRQAAGRGLQLLFYSVGIGQISSEVPQNLSASRPQDRQFILSSKKLLLSDSGFYLCACPGQSSYEQYFGPGTRLTVT.

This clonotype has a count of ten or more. CDR3 nucleotides: TGTGCCAGCACCCGAGGGAGTTCACCCCTCCACTTT. Its protein product is CASTRGSSPLHF. The V and J genes are TRBV2 and TRBJ1-6, with no clear D. The V and J ends lost 7 bases and 9 bases respectively, with 10 bases between them. The length of the CDR3 is 12 residues. Germline V gene lookup returns CDR1 SNHLY and CDR2 FYNNEI.

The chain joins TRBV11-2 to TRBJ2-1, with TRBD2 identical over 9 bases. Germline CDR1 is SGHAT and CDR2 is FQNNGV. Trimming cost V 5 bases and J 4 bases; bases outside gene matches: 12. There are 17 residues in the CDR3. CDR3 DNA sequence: TGTGCCAGCAGCCATGTTAGCGGGGGCGGGTTTTACAATGAGCAGTTCTTC. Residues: CASSHVSGGGFYNEQFF.

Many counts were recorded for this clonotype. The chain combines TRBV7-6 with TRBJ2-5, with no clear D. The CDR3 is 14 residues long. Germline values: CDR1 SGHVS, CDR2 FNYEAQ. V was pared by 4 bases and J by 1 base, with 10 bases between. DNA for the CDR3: TGTGCCAGCAGCTCTCCAACATTCCAAGAGACCCAGTACTTC. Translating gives CASSSPTFQETQYF. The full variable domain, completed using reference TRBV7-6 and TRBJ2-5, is GAGVSQSPRYKVTKRGQDVALRCDPISGHVSLYWYRQALGQGPEFLTYFNYEAQQDKSGLPNDRFSAERPEGSISTLTIQRTEQRDSAMYRCASSSPTFQETQYFGPGTRLLVL.

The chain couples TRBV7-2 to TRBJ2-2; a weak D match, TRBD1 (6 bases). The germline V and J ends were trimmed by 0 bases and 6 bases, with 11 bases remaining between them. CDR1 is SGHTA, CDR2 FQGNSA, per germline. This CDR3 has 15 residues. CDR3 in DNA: TGTGCCAGCAGCTTAGCGACGCAGGGGTCCGGGGAGCTGTTTTTT. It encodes CASSLATQGSGELFF.

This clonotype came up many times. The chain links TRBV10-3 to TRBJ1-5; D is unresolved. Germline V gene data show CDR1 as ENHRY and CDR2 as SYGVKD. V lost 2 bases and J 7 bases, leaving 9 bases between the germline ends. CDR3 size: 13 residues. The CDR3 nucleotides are TGTGCCATCAGTGAGCTTGGGAACCAGCCCCAGCATTTT. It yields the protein CAISELGNQPQHF.

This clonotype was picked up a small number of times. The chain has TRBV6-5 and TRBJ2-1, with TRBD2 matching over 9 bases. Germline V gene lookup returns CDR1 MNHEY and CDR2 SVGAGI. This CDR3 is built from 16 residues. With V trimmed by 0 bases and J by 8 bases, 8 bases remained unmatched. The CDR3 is CASSYSTGGGAYEQFF. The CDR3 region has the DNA TGTGCCAGCAGTTACTCGACGGGCGGGGGGGCCTATGAGCAGTTCTTC.

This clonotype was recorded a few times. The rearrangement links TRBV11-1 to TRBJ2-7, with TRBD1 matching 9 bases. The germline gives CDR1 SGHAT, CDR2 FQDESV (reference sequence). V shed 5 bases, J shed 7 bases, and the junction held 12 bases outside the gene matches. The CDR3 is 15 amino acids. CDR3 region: CASSRTGDYYNEQYF. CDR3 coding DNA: TGTGCCAGCAGCCGGACAGGGGACTACTACAATGAGCAGTACTTC.

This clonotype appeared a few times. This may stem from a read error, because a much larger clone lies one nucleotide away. Here the CDR3 DNA reads TGCGCCAGCAGCTGGAGGACAGGGTCAGATACGCAGTATTTT. Protein sequence: CASSWRTGSDTQYF. This chain connects TRBV5-1 to TRBJ2-3, with TRBD1 matching over 8 bases. Germline trimming cut 3 bases from V and 4 bases from J; bases unmatched to any gene: 4. The length of the CDR3 is 14 residues. Looked up from germline, CDR1 is SGHRS and CDR2 is YFSETQ.

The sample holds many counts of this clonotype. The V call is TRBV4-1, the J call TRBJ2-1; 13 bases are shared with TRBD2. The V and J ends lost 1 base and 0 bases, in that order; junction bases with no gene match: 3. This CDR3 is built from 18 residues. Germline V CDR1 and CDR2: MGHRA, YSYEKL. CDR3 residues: CASSQGTSGGYSYNEQFF. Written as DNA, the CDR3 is TGCGCCAGCAGCCAAGGGACTAGCGGGGGTTACTCCTACAATGAGCAGTTCTTC.

The CDR3 loop reads CASRLTGRGYTF. CDR3 nucleotides: TGTGCCAGCAGGCTGACAGGGAGAGGCTACACCTTC. The V and J genes are TRBV14 and TRBJ1-2; 7 positions agree with TRBD1. V trimming: 6 bases; J trimming: 8 bases; junction bases outside the gene matches: 6. This CDR3 has 12 residues. Germline V gene data show CDR1 as SGHDN and CDR2 as FVKESK.

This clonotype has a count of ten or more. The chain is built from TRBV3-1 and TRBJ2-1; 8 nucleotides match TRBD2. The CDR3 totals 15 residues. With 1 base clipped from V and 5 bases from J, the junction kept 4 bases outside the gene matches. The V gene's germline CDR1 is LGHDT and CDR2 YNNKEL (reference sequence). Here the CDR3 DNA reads TGTGCCAGCAGCCAAGGCGGGGGGAGAAACAATGAGCAGTTCTTC. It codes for CASSQGGGRNNEQFF.